The 20 T cell receptor beta chains listed next were all sequenced from one sample in a study of blood T cell repertoires in COVID-19. Repertoires were generated with immunoSEQ multiplex PCR, while TCRdb's copy carries only in-frame clones and drops some. Of approximately 130,000 clones listed, 85% are singletons. The source material was peripheral blood. These receptors came from a human donor in a cohort sampled during active COVID-19.

This rearrangement joins TRBV3-1 (or the pseudogene TRBV3-2) to TRBJ1-4, with TRBD1 as a possible D gene (5 bases). Germline-derived CDR1 and CDR2 are LGHDT and YNNKEL (reference sequence). Trimming pared 0 bases from V and 8 bases from J, leaving 13 bases between. CDR3 size: 15 residues. CDR3 loop: CASSQEGRAFEKLFF. The DNA of the CDR3 is TGTGCCAGCAGCCAAGAAGGCAGGGCGTTCGAAAAACTGTTTTTT.

The sample holds a few counts of this clone. V is TRBV30 and J is TRBJ1-5, with unresolved D. Germline assignment: CDR1 GTSNPN and CDR2 SVGIG (reference sequence). Trimming cost V 2 bases and J 2 bases, with 13 bases left between them. The CDR3 has 15 amino acids. The CDR3 sequence is CAWSSEGVGNQPQHF. The DNA of the CDR3 is TGTGCCTGGAGTTCCGAGGGAGTGGGCAATCAGCCCCAGCATTTT.

On this clone: Within the sample, other DNA sequences also encode this same CDR3. The chain has TRBV7-2 and TRBJ1-1, with 11 bases fitting TRBD1. V shed 5 bases, J shed 3 bases, and the junction held 8 bases outside the gene matches. This CDR3 contains 16 residues. Germline CDR1 and CDR2: SGHTA and FQGNSA. The CDR3 DNA is TGTGCCAGCAGCCTCGGGACAGGGGGTCTTTACACTGAAGCTTTCTTT. Protein: CASSLGTGGLYTEAFF.

The V gene is TRBV11-3, the J gene TRBJ1-4; D perhaps matches TRBD1 (5 bases). In germline, CDR1 is SGHNT, CDR2 YENEEA. Trimming pared 1 base from V and 12 bases from J, leaving 15 bases between. CDR3 length equals 14 residues. For the CDR3, the DNA is TGTGCCAGCAGCTTAGTTGGAGGGGCACGTGAACTGTTTTTT. Amino acid sequence: CASSLVGGARELFF.

This clone appeared once. The rearrangement uses TRBV2 and TRBJ2-5; 8 nucleotides match TRBD2. The germline gives CDR1 SNHLY, CDR2 FYNNEI. After removal of 1 base from V and 1 base from J, the junction contained 5 bases not matched to a gene. CDR3 length: 16 amino acids. The CDR3 region has the DNA TGTGCCAGCAGTGAAGGTGGTAGCGGGACCCAAGAGACCCAGTACTTC. Its translation: CASSEGGSGTQETQYF.

The chain carries TRBV12-3 or TRBV12-4 and TRBJ2-7; no clear D gene. The CDR3 runs 13 residues. V dropped 5 bases and J dropped 5 bases, with 13 bases sitting between them. CDR3 in amino acids: CASSASQANEQYV. The CDR3, as DNA: TGTGCCAGCAGTGCCTCCCAGGCCAACGAGCAGTACGTC.

CDR3 amino acids: CASSSFGNTIYF. The CDR3 nucleotides are TGTGCCAGCAGCTCATTTGGAAACACCATATATTTT. The J gene is TRBJ1-3, the V gene TRBV7-8; D is ambiguous. Germline V gives CDR1 SGHVS, CDR2 FQNEAQ. This CDR3 is 12 amino acids long. V was shortened by 4 bases and J by 3 bases, with 4 bases between the two germline ends.

The rearrangement uses TRBV27 and TRBJ2-5; tentatively, D is TRBD2 (6 bases). Deletions cut 2 bases from V and 5 bases from J, with 15 bases between. This CDR3 is built from 15 residues. Per the germline V gene, CDR1 is MNHEY and CDR2 is SMNVEV (reference sequence). CDR3 amino acids: CASSLGGASRETQYF. As DNA, the CDR3 is TGTGCCAGCAGTTTAGGAGGGGCCTCGCGCGAGACCCAGTACTTC.

This chain connects TRBV11-3 to TRBJ2-7; 7 bases are a match to TRBD1. CDR3 length equals 17 residues. The trim removed 5 bases at V and 6 bases at J, leaving 19 bases unmatched. Germline V CDR1 and CDR2: SGHNT, YENEEA. Here the CDR3 reads CASSGWTGGAGMGEQYV. CDR3 nucleotide sequence: TGTGCCAGCAGCGGGTGGACAGGAGGAGCCGGGATGGGCGAGCAGTACGTC.

This rearrangement joins TRBV4-3 to TRBJ1-4, with 11 bases identical to TRBD1. Germline V gene data show CDR1 as LGHNA and CDR2 as YSLEER. Germline trimming cut 0 bases from V and 6 bases from J; bases unmatched to any gene: 12. The CDR3 length is 19 residues. As DNA, the CDR3 is TGCGCCAGCAGCCAAGAAGTAGGGACAGGGGGATCGATTGATGAAAAACTGTTTTTT. This sequence encodes CASSQEVGTGGSIDEKLFF.

The chain links TRBV5-4 to TRBJ2-2; 10 bases agree with TRBD1. The germline V gene has CDR1 SGHNT and CDR2 YYREEE (reference sequence). The CDR3 totals 14 residues. Unmatched junction bases numbered 5, after V lost 3 bases and J lost 9 bases. CDR3 in DNA: TGTGCCAGCAGCTCAGGGACAGGGGCACGGGAGCTGTTTTTT. It codes for CASSSGTGARELFF. Based on the CDR3 plus reference TRBV5-4 and TRBJ2-2, the full variable domain is ETGVTQSPTHLIKTRGQQVTLRCSSQSGHNTVSWYQQALGQGPQFIFQYYREEENGRGNFPPRFSGLQFPNYSSELNVNALELDDSALYLCASSSGTGARELFFGEGSRLTVL.

The chain employs TRBV6-5 and TRBJ2-1, with D possibly TRBD1 on 6 matching bases. The ends were cut back, 5 bases at V and 7 bases at J, with 15 bases in the middle. The germline V gene has CDR1 MNHEY and CDR2 SVGAGI. This CDR3 has 14 amino acids. The CDR3 region has the DNA TGTGCCAGCAGTACCTCCCCAACAGGGAATGAGCAGTTCTTC. It codes for CASSTSPTGNEQFF.

The rearrangement joins TRBV7-8 to TRBJ1-2; 7 bases align to TRBD1. In germline, CDR1 is SGHVS, CDR2 FQNEAQ. V lost 4 bases and J lost 6; bases outside the gene matches: 8. The CDR3 covers 14 residues. The CDR3 DNA reads as TGTGCCAGCAGCTCGGGTAGGGGGCAGGATGGCTACACCTTC. Its protein product is CASSSGRGQDGYTF.

The V gene is TRBV9, the J gene TRBJ1-1, with D perhaps TRBD1 (6 bases). V was trimmed by 0 bases and J by 7 bases, leaving 13 bases between them. CDR3 size: 14 residues. Germline CDR1 reads SGDLS; CDR2 reads YYNGEE. The CDR3 reads CASSVAGTFHEAFF. The CDR3 nucleotides are TGTGCCAGCAGCGTAGCCGGGACATTCCATGAAGCTTTCTTT.

The chain links TRBV18 to TRBJ1-5; D remains ambiguous. There are 13 residues in the CDR3. V was trimmed by 3 bases and J by 6 bases, leaving 9 bases between them. CDR1 is KGHSH and CDR2 is LQKENI in the germline V gene. CDR3 coding DNA: TGTGCCAGCTCACCCGGGTCAAGTCAGCCCCAGCATTTT. Protein: CASSPGSSQPQHF.

The chain couples TRBV7-2 to TRBJ2-3; TRBD2 matches at 10 bases. CDR3 length: 15 amino acids. The J segment lost 6 bases and the V segment lost 8 bases, leaving 11 bases of the junction unmatched. CDR1 SGHTA and CDR2 FQGNSA come from the germline V gene. Here the CDR3 DNA reads TGTGCCAGCCCCACCCTAGCGGGAGTTGGGGATACGCAGTATTTT. Its translation is CASPTLAGVGDTQYF.

V gene TRBV21-1 combines with J gene TRBJ2-7; the table's D call of TRBD2 was not tested on the DNA. TRBV21-1 is listed as a pseudogene. CDR3 size: 17 residues. The CDR3 bases are TGTGCCAGCAGCAATGGGAGCGGGGACGGCTGCATCCACGAGCAGTACTTC. Protein sequence: CASSNGSGDGCIHEQYF.

The gene calls are TRBV4-3 and TRBJ1-2; no firm D call. Germline values: CDR1 LGHNA, CDR2 YSLEER. CDR3 size: 17 residues. The V and J ends lost 4 bases and 5 bases respectively, with 23 bases between them. The CDR3 spells CASSPSVVGEINYGYTF. CDR3 nucleotides: TGCGCCAGCAGCCCATCGGTAGTTGGGGAGATTAATTATGGCTACACCTTC.

V and J are TRBV3-1 (or the pseudogene TRBV3-2) and TRBJ1-2; D is undetermined. V was trimmed by 1 base and J by 4 bases, leaving 7 bases between them. The CDR3 is 13 amino acids. Germline loops: CDR1 LGHDT, CDR2 YNNKEL (reference sequence). The CDR3 spells CASSQGSSYGYTF. Written as DNA, the CDR3 is TGTGCCAGCAGCCAAGGTTCCAGCTATGGCTACACCTTC.

Only a few counts were recorded for this clone. The CDR3 region is CASSVEAVEPQHF. As DNA, the CDR3 is TGTGCCAGCAGTGTCGAGGCCGTTGAGCCCCAGCATTTT. The V call is TRBV2, the J call TRBJ1-5; D gene unclear. Germline V lookup: CDR1 SNHLY, CDR2 FYNNEI. The CDR3 contains 13 residues. V was pared by 4 bases and J by 8 bases, with 12 bases between.